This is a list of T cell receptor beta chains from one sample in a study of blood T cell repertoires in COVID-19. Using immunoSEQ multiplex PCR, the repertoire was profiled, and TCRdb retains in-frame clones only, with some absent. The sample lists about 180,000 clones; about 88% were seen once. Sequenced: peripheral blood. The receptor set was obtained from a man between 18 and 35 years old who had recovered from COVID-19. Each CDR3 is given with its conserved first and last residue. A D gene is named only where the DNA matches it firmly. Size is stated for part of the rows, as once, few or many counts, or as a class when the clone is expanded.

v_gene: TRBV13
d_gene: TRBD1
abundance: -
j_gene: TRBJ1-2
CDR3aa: CASSLLRGPGYTF
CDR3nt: TGTGCCAGCAGCCTTCTTAGGGGGCCCGGCTACACCTTC

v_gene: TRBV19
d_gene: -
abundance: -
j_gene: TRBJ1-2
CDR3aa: CASSSGTPNGYTF
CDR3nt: TGTGCCAGTAGCTCGGGGACACCTAACGGCTACACCTTC

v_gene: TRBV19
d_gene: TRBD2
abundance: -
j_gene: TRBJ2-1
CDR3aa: CASSISGGVYNEQFF
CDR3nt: TGTGCCAGTAGTATTTCGGGAGGGGTCTACAATGAGCAGTTCTTC

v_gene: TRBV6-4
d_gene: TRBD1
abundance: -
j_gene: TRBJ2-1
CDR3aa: CASSPGDSSYNEQFF
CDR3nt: TGTGCCAGCTCCCCAGGGGACAGCTCCTACAATGAGCAGTTCTTC

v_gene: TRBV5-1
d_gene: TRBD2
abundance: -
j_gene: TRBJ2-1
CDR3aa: CASRAGLGLAGDDEQFF
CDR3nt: TGCGCCAGCAGAGCGGGGTTGGGACTAGCGGGAGACGATGAGCAGTTCTTC

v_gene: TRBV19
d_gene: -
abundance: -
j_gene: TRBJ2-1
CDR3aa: CASSLPDSGEQFF
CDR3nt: TGTGCCAGTAGTCTGCCTGACTCTGGTGAGCAGTTCTTC

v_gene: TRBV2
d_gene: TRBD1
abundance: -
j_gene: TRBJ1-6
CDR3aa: CASSRDSQSPLHF
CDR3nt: TGTGCCAGCAGCCGGGACAGCCAATCACCCCTCCACTTT

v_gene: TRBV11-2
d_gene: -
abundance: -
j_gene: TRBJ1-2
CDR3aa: CASRKTGNYGYTF
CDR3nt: TGTGCCAGCAGAAAGACGGGGAACTATGGCTACACCTTC

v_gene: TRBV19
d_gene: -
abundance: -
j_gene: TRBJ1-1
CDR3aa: CASGPGGSEAFF
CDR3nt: TGTGCCAGCGGCCCTGGGGGGAGTGAAGCTTTCTTT

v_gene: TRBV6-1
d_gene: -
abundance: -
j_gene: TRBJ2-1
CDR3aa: CASSEGDSSYNEQFF
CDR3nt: TGTGCCAGCAGTGAAGGGGACTCCTCCTACAATGAGCAGTTCTTC

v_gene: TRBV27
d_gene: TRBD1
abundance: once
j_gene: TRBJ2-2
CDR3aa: CASSWGTANTGELFF
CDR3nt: TGTGCCAGCAGTTGGGGGACAGCGAACACCGGGGAGCTGTTTTTT

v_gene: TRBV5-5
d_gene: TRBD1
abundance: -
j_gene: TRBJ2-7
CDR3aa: CASSRPGQGIEQYF
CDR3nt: TGTGCCAGCAGTAGGCCGGGACAGGGGATCGAGCAGTACTTC

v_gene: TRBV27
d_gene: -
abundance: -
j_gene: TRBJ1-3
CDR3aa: CASSFGPGVGNTIYF
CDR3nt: TGTGCCAGCAGTTTTGGGCCAGGGGTCGGAAACACCATATATTTT

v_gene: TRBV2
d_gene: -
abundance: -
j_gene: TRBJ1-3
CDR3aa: CASSEEVASGNTIYF
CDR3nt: TGTGCCAGCAGTGAAGAAGTAGCCTCTGGAAACACCATATATTTT

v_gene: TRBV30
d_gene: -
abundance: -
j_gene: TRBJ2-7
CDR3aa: CACHQGLEQYF
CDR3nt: TGTGCCTGCCACCAGGGTCTCGAGCAGTACTTC

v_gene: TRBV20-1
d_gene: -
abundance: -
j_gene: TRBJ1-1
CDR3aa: CSARQGTEAFF
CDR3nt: TGCAGTGCTAGGCAGGGTACTGAAGCTTTCTTT

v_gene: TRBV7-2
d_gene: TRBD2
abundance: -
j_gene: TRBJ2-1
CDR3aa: CASSPTSGTSGIPEQFF
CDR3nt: TGTGCCAGCAGCCCCACCTCCGGGACTAGCGGGATTCCTGAGCAGTTCTTC

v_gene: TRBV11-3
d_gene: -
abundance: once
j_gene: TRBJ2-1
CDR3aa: CASSLQGLYNEQFF
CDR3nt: TGTGCCAGCAGCCTTCAGGGCCTCTACAATGAGCAGTTCTTC

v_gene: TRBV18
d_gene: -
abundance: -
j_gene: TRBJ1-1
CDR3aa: CASSPEKNTEAFF
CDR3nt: TGTGCCAGCTCACCTGAGAAGAACACTGAAGCTTTCTTT

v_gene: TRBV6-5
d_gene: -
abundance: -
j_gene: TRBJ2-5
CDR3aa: CASSKPGMGTQYF
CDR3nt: TGTGCCAGCAGTAAACCGGGAATGGGGACCCAGTACTTC

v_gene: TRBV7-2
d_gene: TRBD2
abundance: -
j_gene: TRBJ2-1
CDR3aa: CASSLEALAGNNEQFF
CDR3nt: TGTGCCAGCAGCTTAGAGGCGTTAGCGGGAAACAATGAGCAGTTCTTC

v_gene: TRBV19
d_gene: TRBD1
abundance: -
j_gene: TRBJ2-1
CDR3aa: CASSTGGTLNEQFF
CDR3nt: TGTGCCAGTAGTACAGGGGGAACATTGAATGAGCAGTTCTTC

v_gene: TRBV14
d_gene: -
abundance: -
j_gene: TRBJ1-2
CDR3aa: CASSQTATSYGYTF
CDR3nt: TGTGCCAGCAGCCAGACAGCGACTAGCTATGGCTACACCTTC

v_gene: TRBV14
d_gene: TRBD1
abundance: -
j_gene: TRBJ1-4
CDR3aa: CASSHTGDATNEKLFF
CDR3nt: TGTGCCAGCAGCCATACAGGGGACGCAACTAATGAAAAACTGTTTTTT

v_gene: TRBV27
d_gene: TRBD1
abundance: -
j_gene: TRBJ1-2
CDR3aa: CASSTGGAGGPYGYTF
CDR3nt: TGTGCCAGCAGCACAGGAGGGGCAGGGGGCCCCTATGGCTACACCTTC

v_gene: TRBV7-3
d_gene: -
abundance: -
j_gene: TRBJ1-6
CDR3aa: CASSLNTNSPLHF
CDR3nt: TGTGCCAGCAGCTTAAACACTAATTCACCCCTCCACTTT

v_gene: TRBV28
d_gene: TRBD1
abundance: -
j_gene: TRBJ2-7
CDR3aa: CASSETGGLYEQYF
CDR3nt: TGTGCCAGCAGTGAGACAGGGGGCCTCTACGAGCAGTACTTC

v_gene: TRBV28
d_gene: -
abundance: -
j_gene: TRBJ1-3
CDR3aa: CASSRSHSGNTIYF
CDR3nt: TGTGCCAGCAGCCGGAGCCACTCTGGAAACACCATATATTTT

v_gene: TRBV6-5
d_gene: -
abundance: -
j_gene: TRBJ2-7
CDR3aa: CASSQDSGPYEQYF
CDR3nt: TGTGCCAGCAGTCAGGACAGCGGCCCCTACGAGCAGTACTTC

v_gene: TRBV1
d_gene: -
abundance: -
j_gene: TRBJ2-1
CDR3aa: CTSSHAGLADNEQFF
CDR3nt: TGCACCAGCAGCCATGCGGGACTAGCGGACAATGAGCAGTTCTTC

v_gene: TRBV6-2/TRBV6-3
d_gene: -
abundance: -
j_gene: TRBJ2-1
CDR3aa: CASSYLVEYNEQFF
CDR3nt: TGTGCCAGCAGTTACTTAGTGGAGTACAATGAGCAGTTCTTC

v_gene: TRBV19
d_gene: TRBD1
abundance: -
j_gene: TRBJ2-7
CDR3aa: CASSIKDRVLDEQYF
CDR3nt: TGTGCCAGTAGTATCAAAGACAGGGTACTCGACGAGCAGTACTTC

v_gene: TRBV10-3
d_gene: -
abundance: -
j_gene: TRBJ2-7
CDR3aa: CAISDLSGESYEQYF
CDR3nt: TGTGCCATCAGTGACCTATCAGGGGAGTCCTACGAGCAGTACTTC

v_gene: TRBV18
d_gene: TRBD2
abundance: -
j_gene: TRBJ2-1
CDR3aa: CASSPSGSIANEQFF
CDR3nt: TGTGCCAGCTCACCTAGCGGGAGTATCGCCAATGAGCAGTTCTTC

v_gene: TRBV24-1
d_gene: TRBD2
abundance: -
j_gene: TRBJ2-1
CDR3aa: CATSDPGLAGYNEQFF
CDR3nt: TGTGCCACCAGTGACCCAGGACTAGCGGGCTACAATGAGCAGTTCTTC

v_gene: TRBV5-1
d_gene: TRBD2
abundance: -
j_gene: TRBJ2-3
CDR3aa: CASSLGSSGSMDTQYF
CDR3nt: TGCGCCAGCAGCTTGGGGTCTAGCGGGAGTATGGATACGCAGTATTTT

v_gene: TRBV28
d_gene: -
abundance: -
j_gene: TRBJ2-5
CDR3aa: CASRSAGLQETQYF
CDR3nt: TGTGCCAGCAGGTCAGCGGGCCTTCAAGAGACCCAGTACTTC

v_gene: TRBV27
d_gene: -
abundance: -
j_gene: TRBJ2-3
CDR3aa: CASNSGWLPDTQYF
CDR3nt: TGTGCCAGCAACAGCGGGTGGCTGCCAGATACGCAGTATTTT

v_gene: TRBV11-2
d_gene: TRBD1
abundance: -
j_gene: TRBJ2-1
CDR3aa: CASSQLQGSINEQFF
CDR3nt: TGTGCCAGCAGCCAGCTACAGGGGTCCATCAATGAGCAGTTCTTC

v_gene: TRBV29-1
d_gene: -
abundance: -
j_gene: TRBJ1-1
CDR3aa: CSVARSPTTSEAFF
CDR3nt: TGCAGCGTTGCTCGTAGCCCTACAACGTCTGAAGCTTTCTTT

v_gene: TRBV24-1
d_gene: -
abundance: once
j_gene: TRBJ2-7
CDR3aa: CATSDSRGAYEQYF
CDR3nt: TGTGCCACCAGTGATTCAAGGGGTGCCTACGAGCAGTACTTC

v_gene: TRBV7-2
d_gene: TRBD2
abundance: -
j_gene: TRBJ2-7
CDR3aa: CASSRMREGLYEQYF
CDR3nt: TGTGCCAGCAGCCGGATGCGGGAGGGCCTTTACGAGCAGTACTTC

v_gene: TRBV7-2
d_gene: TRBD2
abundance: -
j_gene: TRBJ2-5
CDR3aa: CASSPLAGVETQYF
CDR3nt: TGTGCCAGCAGCCCCCTAGCGGGAGTAGAGACCCAGTACTTC

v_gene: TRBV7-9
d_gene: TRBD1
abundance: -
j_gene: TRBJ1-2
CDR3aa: CASSFTGTAVGGYTF
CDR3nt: TGTGCCAGCAGCTTCACCGGGACAGCGGTCGGTGGCTACACCTTC

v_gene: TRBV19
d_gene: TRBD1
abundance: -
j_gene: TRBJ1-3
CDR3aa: CASSGTAGNTIYF
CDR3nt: TGTGCCAGTAGTGGGACAGCTGGAAACACCATATATTTT

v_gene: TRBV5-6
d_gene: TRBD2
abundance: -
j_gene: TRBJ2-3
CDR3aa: CASSLPQTSVDTQYF
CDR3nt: TGTGCCAGCAGCCTGCCCCAGACTAGCGTAGATACGCAGTATTTT

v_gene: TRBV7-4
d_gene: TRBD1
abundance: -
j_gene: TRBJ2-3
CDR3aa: CASSFYYCAGGCTDTQYF
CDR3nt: TGTGCCAGCAGCTTTTATTATTGCGCAGGGGGCTGCACAGATACGCAGTATTTT

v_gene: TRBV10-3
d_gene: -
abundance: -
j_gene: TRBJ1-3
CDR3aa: CAISESGWSGNTIYF
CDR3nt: TGTGCCATCAGTGAGTCCGGCTGGAGTGGAAACACCATATATTTT

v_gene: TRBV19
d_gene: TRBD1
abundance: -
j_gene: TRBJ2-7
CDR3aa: CASSSSGTVVEQYF
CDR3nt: TGTGCCAGTAGTTCATCCGGGACAGTAGTCGAGCAGTACTTC